A selection of T cell receptor beta chains follows, all from one sample in a study of blood T cell repertoires in COVID-19. Clones were sequenced by immunoSEQ multiplex PCR, and TCRdb holds only the in-frame ones, with some missing. The sample includes 140,000 to 150,000 clones, around 89% of them seen just once. The sequenced sample was peripheral blood. The receptor set was obtained from a man between 60 and 75 years old with active or convalescent COVID-19. The conserved cysteine and the conserved F or W are not part of the CDR3 here. The order of the fields is clone size, V gene, CDR3 protein. Size values are once, few and many counts, or a class for expanded clones, and some rows have none.

abundance: .
v_gene: TRBV15
CDR3aa: ATSPMGQAQFGYT

abundance: .
v_gene: TRBV19
CDR3aa: ASHTTGANYGYT

abundance: .
v_gene: TRBV30
CDR3aa: AWGTGGTEAF

abundance: .
v_gene: TRBV7-3
CDR3aa: ASSPQDTDTQY

abundance: .
v_gene: TRBV7-2
CDR3aa: ASSLAGGIGAYEQY

abundance: few
v_gene: TRBV7-2
CDR3aa: ASSFGTSGVRNEQF

abundance: .
v_gene: TRBV6-6
CDR3aa: ASRLGQEGEGYT

abundance: .
v_gene: TRBV10-3
CDR3aa: AIRIQGATDTQY

abundance: .
v_gene: TRBV5-4
CDR3aa: ASSGPGTAPSGANVLT

abundance: once
v_gene: TRBV3-1/TRBV3-2
CDR3aa: ASSQLAGQNYGYT

abundance: once
v_gene: TRBV28
CDR3aa: ASRTGVANEKLF

abundance: .
v_gene: TRBV28
CDR3aa: ASSPTRAPGYEQY

abundance: .
v_gene: TRBV4-1
CDR3aa: ASSPNGTGYGSGTEAF

abundance: .
v_gene: TRBV6-2/TRBV6-3
CDR3aa: ASSYSMVGLVRDTQY

abundance: .
v_gene: TRBV7-9
CDR3aa: ASSLQNSPLH

abundance: .
v_gene: TRBV4-2
CDR3aa: ASSLKRGGDNEQF

abundance: .
v_gene: TRBV4-2
CDR3aa: ASSQGTGPEKLF

abundance: .
v_gene: TRBV19
CDR3aa: ASSMRESPNQPQH

abundance: .
v_gene: TRBV4-2
CDR3aa: ASTQRRTPNTGELF

abundance: .
v_gene: TRBV27
CDR3aa: ASSEGVANYGYT

abundance: .
v_gene: TRBV18
CDR3aa: ASSPPYGSYEQY

abundance: once
v_gene: TRBV30
CDR3aa: AGDRDGANVLT

abundance: .
v_gene: TRBV5-4
CDR3aa: AIHRVAPTDEQF

abundance: .
v_gene: TRBV7-9
CDR3aa: ASSSAPGLTNYGYT

abundance: .
v_gene: TRBV7-2
CDR3aa: ASSPGGDYYNEQF

abundance: .
v_gene: TRBV14
CDR3aa: ASSRQHLGTEAF

abundance: .
v_gene: TRBV5-1
CDR3aa: ASSMGLAGGQETQY

abundance: .
v_gene: TRBV6-5
CDR3aa: ASSYRSGSGYEQY